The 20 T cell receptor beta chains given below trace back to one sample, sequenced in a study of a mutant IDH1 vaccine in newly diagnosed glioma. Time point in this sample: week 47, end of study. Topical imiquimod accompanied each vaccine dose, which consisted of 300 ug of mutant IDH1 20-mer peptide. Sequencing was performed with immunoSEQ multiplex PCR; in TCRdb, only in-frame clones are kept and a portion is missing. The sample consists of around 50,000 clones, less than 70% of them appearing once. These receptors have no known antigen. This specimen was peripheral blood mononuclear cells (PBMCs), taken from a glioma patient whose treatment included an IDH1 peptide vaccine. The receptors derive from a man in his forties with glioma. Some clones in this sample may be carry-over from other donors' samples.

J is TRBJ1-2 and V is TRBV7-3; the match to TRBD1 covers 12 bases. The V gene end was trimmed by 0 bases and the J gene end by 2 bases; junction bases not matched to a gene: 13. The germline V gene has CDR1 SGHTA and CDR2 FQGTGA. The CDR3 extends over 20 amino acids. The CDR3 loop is CASSLTPVGTGGDSNYGYTF. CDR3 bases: TGTGCCAGCAGCTTAACCCCGGTCGGGACAGGGGGCGATTCGAACTATGGCTACACCTTC. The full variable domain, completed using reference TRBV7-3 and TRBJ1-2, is GAGVSQTPSNKVTEKGKYVELRCDPISGHTALYWYRQSLGQGPEFLIYFQGTGAADDSGLPNDRFFAVRPEGSVSTLKIQRTERGDSAVYLCASSLTPVGTGGDSNYGYTFGSGTRLTVV.

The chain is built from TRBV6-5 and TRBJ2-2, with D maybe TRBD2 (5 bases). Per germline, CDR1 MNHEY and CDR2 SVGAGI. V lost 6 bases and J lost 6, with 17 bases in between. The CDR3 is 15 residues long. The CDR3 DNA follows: TGTGCCAGCAGCCCCCATGGACGGGGAGCCGGGGAGCTGTTTTTT. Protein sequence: CASSPHGRGAGELFF.

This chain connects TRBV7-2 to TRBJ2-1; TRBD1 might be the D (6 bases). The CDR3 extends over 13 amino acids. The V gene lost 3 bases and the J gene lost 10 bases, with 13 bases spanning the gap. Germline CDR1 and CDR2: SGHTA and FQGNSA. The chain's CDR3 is CASSLGRGVEQFF. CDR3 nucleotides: TGTGCCAGCAGCTTGGGCAGGGGAGTCGAGCAGTTCTTC. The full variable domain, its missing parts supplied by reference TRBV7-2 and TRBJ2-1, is GAGVSQSPSNKVTEKGKDVELRCDPISGHTALYWYRQSLGQGLEFLIYFQGNSAPDKSGLPSDRFSAERTGGSVSTLTIQRTQQEDSAVYLCASSLGRGVEQFFGPGTRLTVL.

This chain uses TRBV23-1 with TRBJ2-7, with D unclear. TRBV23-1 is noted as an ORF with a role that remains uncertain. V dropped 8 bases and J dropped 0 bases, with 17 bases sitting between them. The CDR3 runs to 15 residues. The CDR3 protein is CASGQRTVSSYEQYF. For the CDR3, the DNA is TGCGCCAGCGGGCAACGGACGGTGAGCTCCTACGAGCAGTACTTC.

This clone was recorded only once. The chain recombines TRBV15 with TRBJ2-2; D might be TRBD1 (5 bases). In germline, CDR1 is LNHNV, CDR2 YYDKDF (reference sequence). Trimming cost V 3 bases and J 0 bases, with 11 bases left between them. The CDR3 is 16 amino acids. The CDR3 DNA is TGTGCCACCAGCAGTCCAGACAGCACGAACACCGGGGAGCTGTTTTTT. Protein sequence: CATSSPDSTNTGELFF.

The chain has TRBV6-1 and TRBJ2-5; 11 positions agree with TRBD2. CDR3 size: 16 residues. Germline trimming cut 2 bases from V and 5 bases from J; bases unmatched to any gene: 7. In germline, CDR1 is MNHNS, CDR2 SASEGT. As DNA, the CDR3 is TGTGCCAGCAGTGAACAGGTAGCGGGGGGGCCTGAGACCCAGTACTTC. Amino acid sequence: CASSEQVAGGPETQYF.

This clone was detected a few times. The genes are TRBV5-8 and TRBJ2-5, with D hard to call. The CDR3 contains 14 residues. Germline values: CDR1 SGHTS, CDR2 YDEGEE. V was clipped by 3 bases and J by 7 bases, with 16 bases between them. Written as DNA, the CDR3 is TGTGCCAGCAGCTCCCCCCCCGGGTGGGGGACCCAGTACTTC. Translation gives CASSSPPGWGTQYF.

The CDR3 DNA reads as TGTGCCAGCAGCTTTTGGCCCTACGAGCAGTACTTC. As protein: CASSFWPYEQYF. The chain links TRBV5-4 to TRBJ2-7, with D unresolved. The CDR3 is 12 amino acids. Trimming took off 2 bases at V and 2 bases at J, with 5 bases between the two ends. Germline V CDR1 and CDR2: SGHNT, YYREEE (reference sequence).

CDR3 sequence: CASSPERNQPQHF. The CDR3 DNA reads TGTGCCAGCTCACCCGAGCGCAATCAGCCCCAGCATTTT. The rearrangement joins TRBV18 to TRBJ1-5; D is uncertain. Trimming left V 3 bases short and J 2 bases short, with 5 bases between. Germline V gene sequence: CDR1 KGHSH, CDR2 LQKENI. The CDR3 runs to 13 residues.

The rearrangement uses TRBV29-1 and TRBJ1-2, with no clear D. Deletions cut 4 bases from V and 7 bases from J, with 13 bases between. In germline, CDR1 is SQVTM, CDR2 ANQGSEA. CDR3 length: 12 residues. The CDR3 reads CSVAPGWSGYTF. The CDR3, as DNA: TGCAGCGTTGCGCCAGGATGGAGTGGCTACACCTTC. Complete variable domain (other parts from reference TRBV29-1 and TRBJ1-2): SAVISQKPSRDICQRGTSLTIQCQVDSQVTMMFWYRQQPGQSLTLIATANQGSEATYESGFVIDKFPISRPNLTFSTLTVSNMSPEDSSIYLCSVAPGWSGYTFGSGTRLTVV.

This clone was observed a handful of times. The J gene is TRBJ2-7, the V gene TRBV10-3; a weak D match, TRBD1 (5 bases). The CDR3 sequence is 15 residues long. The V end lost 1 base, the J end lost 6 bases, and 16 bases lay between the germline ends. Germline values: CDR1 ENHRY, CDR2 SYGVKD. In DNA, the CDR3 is TGTGCCATCAGTGAGTGGAAGGGGAAAAGAGGCGAGCAGTACTTC. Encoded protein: CAISEWKGKRGEQYF.

The CDR3 DNA sequence: TGTGCCAGCACCGACCAGGGACTAGCGGGGACCCATAGGGGGGCCCAGTACTTC. Translating gives CASTDQGLAGTHRGAQYF. The V call is TRBV7-9, the J call TRBJ2-5, with TRBD2 matching over 13 bases. The CDR3 is made up of 18 amino acids. Germline V CDR1 and CDR2: SEHNR, FQNEAQ (reference sequence). J lost 9 bases, V lost 7 bases, and 20 bases had no gene match.

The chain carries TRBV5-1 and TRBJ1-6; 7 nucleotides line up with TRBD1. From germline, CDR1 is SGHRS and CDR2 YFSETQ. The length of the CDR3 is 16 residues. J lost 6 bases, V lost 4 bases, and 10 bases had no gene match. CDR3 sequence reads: CASSGSVTGINSPLHF. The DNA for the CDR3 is TGCGCCAGCAGCGGATCCGTGACAGGGATTAATTCACCCCTCCACTTT. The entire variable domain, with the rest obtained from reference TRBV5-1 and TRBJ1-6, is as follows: KAGVTQTPRYLIKTRGQQVTLSCSPISGHRSVSWYQQTPGQGLQFLFEYFSETQRNKGNFPGRFSGRQFSNSRSEMNVSTLELGDSALYLCASSGSVTGINSPLHFGNGTRLTVT.

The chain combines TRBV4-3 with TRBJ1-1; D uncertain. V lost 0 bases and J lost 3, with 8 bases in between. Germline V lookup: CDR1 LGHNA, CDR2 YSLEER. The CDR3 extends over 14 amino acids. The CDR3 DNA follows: TGCGCCAGCAGCCAAGACAACTGGGACACTGAAGCTTTCTTT. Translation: CASSQDNWDTEAFF.

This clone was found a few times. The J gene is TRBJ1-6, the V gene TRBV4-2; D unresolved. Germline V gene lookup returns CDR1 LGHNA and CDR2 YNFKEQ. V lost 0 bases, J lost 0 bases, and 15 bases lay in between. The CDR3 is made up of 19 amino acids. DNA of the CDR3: TGTGCCAGCAGCCAAGATAGGCCCGGGGTGAGCTCCTATAATTCACCCCTCCACTTT. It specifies CASSQDRPGVSSYNSPLHF.

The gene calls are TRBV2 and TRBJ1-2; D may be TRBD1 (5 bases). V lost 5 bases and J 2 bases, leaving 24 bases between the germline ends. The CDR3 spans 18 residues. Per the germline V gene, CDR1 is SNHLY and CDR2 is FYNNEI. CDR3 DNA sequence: TGTGCCAGCAGTCCCTCCTTCGCGGGGGGGGTAGGAAACTATGGCTACACCTTC. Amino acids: CASSPSFAGGVGNYGYTF. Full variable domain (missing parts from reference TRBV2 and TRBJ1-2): EPEVTQTPSHQVTQMGQEVILRCVPISNHLYFYWYRQILGQKVEFLVSFYNNEISEKSEIFDDQFSVERPDGSNFTLKIRSTKLEDSAMYFCASSPSFAGGVGNYGYTFGSGTRLTVV.

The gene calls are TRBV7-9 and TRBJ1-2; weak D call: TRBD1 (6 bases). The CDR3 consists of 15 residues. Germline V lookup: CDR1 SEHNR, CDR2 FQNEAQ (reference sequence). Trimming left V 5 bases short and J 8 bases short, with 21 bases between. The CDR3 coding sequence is TGTGCCAGCAGCGGGCCATCGACAGGTCAGGCGGGCTACACCTTC. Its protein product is CASSGPSTGQAGYTF.

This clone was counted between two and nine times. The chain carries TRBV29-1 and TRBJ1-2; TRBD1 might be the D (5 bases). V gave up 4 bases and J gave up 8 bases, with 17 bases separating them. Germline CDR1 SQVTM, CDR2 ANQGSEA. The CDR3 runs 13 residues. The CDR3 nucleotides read TGCAGCGTTGGCGAGGGGTCCACTATCGGCTACACCTTC. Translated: CSVGEGSTIGYTF.

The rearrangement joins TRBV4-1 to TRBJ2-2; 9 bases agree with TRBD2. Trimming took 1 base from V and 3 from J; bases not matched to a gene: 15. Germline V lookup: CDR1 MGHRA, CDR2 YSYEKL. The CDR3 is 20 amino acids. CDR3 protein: CASSQGLLRRGGADTGELFF. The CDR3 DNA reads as TGCGCCAGCAGCCAAGGTCTCCTTCGGCGCGGGGGGGCCGACACCGGGGAGCTGTTTTTT.

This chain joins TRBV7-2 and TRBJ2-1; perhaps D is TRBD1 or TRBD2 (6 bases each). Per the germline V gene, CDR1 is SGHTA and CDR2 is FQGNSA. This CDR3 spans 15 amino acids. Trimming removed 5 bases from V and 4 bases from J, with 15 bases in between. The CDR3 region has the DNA TGTGCCAGCAGCACCCGGGGGCAGGAATACAATGAGCAGTTCTTC. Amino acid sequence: CASSTRGQEYNEQFF.